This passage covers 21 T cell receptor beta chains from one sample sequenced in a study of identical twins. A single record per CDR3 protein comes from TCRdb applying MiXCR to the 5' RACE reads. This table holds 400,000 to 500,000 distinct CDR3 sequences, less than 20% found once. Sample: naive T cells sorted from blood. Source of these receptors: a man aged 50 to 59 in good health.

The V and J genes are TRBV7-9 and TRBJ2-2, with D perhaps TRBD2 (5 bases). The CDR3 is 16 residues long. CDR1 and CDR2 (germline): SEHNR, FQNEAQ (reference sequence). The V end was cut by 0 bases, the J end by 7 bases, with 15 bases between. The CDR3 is CASSLARTSKDGELFF. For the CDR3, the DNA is TGTGCCAGCAGCTTAGCCCGTACTAGTAAGGACGGGGAGCTGTTTTTT.

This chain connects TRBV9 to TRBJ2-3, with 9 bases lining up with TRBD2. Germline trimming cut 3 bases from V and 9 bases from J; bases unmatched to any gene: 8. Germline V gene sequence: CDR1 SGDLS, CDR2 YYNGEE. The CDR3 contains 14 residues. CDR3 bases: TGTGCCAGCAGCGCGGAGCCGGGACTAGCAACGCAGTATTTT. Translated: CASSAEPGLATQYF.

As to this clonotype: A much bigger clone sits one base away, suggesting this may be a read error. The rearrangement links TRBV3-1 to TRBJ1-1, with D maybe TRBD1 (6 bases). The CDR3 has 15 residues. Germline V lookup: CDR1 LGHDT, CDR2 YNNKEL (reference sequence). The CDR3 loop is CACSQASGVNTEAFF. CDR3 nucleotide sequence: TGTGCCTGCAGCCAAGCTTCAGGGGTGAACACTGAAGCTTTCTTT.

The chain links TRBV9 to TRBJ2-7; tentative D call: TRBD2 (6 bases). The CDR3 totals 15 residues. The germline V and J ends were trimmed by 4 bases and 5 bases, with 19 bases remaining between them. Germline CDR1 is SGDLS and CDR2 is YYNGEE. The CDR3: CASSPGGERQNEQYF. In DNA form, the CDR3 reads TGTGCCAGCAGCCCAGGAGGGGAGCGGCAGAACGAGCAGTACTTC.

This CDR3 is CASYGVSGGNNEQFF. As DNA, the CDR3 is TGTGCCAGCTACGGGGTATCGGGAGGAAACAATGAGCAGTTCTTC. This chain links TRBV27 with TRBJ2-1; 7 bases are a match to TRBD2. This CDR3 region has 15 residues. CDR1 MNHEY and CDR2 SMNVEV come from the germline V gene (reference sequence). V dropped 8 bases and J dropped 5; count of bases not matched to a gene: 12.

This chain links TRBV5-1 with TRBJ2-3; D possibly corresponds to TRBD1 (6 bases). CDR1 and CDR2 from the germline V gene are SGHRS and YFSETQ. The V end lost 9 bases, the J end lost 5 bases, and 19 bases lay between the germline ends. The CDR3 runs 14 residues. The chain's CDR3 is CATTRGSGGDTQYF. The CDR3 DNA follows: TGCGCCACCACGAGGGGGAGCGGCGGAGATACGCAGTATTTT. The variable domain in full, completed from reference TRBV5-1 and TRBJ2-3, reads KAGVTQTPRYLIKTRGQQVTLSCSPISGHRSVSWYQQTPGQGLQFLFEYFSETQRNKGNFPGRFSGRQFSNSRSEMNVSTLELGDSALYLCATTRGSGGDTQYFGPGTRLTVL.

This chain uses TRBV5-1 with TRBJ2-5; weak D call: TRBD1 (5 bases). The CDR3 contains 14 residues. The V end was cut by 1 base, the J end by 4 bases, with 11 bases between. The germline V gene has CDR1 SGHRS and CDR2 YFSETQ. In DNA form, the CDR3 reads TGCGCCAGCAGCTTGTCAGGGTTCCTAGAGACCCAGTACTTC. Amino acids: CASSLSGFLETQYF.

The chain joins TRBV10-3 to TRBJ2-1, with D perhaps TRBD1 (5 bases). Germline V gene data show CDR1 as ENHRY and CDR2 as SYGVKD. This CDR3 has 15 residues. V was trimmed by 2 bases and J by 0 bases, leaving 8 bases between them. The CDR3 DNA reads TGTGCCATCAGTGAGGACAGCGTCTCCTACAATGAGCAGTTCTTC. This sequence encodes CAISEDSVSYNEQFF.

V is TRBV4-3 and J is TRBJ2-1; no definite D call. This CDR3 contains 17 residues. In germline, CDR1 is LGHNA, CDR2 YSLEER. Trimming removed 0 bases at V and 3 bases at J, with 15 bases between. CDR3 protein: CASSQDSWLGHYNEQFF. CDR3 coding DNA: TGCGCCAGCAGCCAAGACTCCTGGTTGGGCCACTACAATGAGCAGTTCTTC.

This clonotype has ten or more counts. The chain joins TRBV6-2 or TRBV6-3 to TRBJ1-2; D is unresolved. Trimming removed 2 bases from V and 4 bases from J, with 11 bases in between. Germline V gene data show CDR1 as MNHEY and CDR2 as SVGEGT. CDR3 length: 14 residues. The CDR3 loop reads CASSYPTETYGYTF. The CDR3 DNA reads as TGTGCCAGCAGTTACCCCACGGAAACCTATGGCTACACCTTC.

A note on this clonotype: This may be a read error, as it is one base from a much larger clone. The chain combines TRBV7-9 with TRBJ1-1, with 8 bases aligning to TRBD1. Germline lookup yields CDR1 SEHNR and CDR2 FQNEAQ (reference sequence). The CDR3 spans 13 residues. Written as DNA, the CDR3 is TGTACCAGCAGCTTAGCGCGGACAGGGGAAGCTTTCTTT. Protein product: CTSSLARTGEAFF. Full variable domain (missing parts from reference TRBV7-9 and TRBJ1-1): DTGVSQNPRHKITKRGQNVTFRCDPISEHNRLYWYRQTLGQGPEFLTYFQNEAQLEKSRLLSDRFSAERPKGSFSTLEIQRTEQGDSAMYLCTSSLARTGEAFFGQGTRLTVV.

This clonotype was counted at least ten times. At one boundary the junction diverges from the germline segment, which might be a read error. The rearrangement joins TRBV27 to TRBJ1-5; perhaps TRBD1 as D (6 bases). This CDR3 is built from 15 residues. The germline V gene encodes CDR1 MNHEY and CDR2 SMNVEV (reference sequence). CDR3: CASSLSGAGNQPQHF. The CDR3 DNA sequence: TGTGCCAGCAGCTTATCGGGGGCTGGCAATCAGCCCCAGCATTTT.

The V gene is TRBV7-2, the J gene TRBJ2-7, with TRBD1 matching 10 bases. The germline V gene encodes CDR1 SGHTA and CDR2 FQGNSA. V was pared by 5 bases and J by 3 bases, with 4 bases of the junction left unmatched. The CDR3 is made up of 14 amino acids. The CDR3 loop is CASSRWDRGYEQYF. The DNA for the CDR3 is TGTGCCAGCAGCCGGTGGGACAGGGGCTACGAGCAGTACTTC.

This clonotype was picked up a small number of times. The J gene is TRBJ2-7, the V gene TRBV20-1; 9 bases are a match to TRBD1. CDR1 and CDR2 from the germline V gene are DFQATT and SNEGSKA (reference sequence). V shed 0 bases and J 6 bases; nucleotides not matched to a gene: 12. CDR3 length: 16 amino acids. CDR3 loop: CSARDGGTGFRGEQYF. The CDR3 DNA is TGCAGTGCTAGAGATGGTGGGACAGGGTTTCGTGGCGAGCAGTACTTC.

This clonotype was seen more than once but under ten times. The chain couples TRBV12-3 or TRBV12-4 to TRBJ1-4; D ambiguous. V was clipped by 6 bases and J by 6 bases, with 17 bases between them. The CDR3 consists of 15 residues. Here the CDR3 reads CASSQVLGRDEKLFF. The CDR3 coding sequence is TGTGCCAGCAGCCAAGTATTAGGCAGAGATGAAAAACTGTTTTTT.

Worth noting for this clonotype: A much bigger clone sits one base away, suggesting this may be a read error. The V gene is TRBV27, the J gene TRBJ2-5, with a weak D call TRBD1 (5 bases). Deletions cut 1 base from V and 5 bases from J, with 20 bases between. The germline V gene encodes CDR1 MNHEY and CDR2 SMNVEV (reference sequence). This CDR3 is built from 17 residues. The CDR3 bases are TGTGCCAGCAGTTTATATCCCCACCAGGGCCAGGAGGAGACCCAGTACTTC. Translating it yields CASSLYPHQGQEETQYF.

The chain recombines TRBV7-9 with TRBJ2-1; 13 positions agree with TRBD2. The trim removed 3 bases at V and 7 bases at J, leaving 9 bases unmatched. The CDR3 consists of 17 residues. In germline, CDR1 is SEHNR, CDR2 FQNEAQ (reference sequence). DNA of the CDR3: TGTGCCAGCAGCTTCCCTCGGACTAGCGGGAGCTGGAATGAGCAGTTCTTC. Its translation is CASSFPRTSGSWNEQFF.

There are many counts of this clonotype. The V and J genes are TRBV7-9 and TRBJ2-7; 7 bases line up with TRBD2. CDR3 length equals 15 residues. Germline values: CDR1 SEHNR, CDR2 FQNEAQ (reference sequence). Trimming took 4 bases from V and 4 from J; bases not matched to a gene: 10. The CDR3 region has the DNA TGTGCCAGCAGCTCCTCCGGGACTACTTATTACGAGCAGTACTTC. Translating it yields CASSSSGTTYYEQYF.

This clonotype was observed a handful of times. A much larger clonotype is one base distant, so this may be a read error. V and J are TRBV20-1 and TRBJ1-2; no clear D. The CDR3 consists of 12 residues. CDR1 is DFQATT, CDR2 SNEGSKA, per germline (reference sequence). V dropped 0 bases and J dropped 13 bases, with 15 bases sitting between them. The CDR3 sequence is CSARDWTVSITF. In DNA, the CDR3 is TGCAGTGCTAGAGATTGGACGGTATCAATCACCTTC.

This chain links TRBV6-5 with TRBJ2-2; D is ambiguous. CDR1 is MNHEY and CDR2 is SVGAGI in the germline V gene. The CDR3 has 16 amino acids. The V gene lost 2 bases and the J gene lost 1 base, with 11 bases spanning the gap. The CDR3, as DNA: TGTGCCAGCAGTTACCCTCGGCTGGGGAACACCGGGGAGCTGTTTTTT. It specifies CASSYPRLGNTGELFF.

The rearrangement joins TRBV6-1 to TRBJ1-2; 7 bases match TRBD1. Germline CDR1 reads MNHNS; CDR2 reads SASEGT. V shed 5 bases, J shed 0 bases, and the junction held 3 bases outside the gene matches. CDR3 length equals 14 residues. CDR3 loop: CASSRDSPNYGYTF. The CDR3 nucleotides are TGTGCCAGCAGTCGGGACAGCCCTAACTATGGCTACACCTTC.